This TCR beta chain was retrieved from a study of breast tumors, draining lymph nodes, adjacent tissues. Overall study findings and caveats: Tumor T cell lymph node origin was a supported hypothesis, not proven. Luminal-like breast cancer showed significantly higher tumor–nontumor repertoire similarity than basal-like. Findings are consistent with lymph node origin and intratumoral expansion of most tumor T cells. Tumor TCR diversity was below lymph nodes but above nontumor tissue.

The CDR3 is 14 amino acids. Deletions cut 1 base from V and 1 base from J, with 7 bases between. Germline loops: CDR1 SGHTA, CDR2 FQGTGA. TCRdb fed the multiplex PCR reads into MiXCR, producing one record per CDR3 protein. Of some 85,000 distinct CDR3 sequences in the sample, more than 25% were seen once. Samples came from axillary lymph nodes draining the breast cancer. This clonotype has ten or more counts. Its antigen remains unidentified. The sample was axillary lymph node tissue. The source is a female donor with breast cancer. Some clones in this sample may be carry-over from other donors' samples. V usage is TRBV7-3 and J usage is TRBJ1-1; no definite D call. The CDR3 here is CASSLSAGNTEAFF. DNA for the CDR3: TGTGCCAGCAGCTTAAGTGCGGGGAACACTGAAGCTTTCTTT.